This note documents a single T cell receptor beta chain sequence. Its specificity is not known. The data were taken from a study of shared clonotypes between healthy human individuals. Study summary: The study used three CD4 naive, three CD4 memory, two CD8 naive and one CD8 memory plate per donor.

Per the original methods: In the immunoSEQ data, sequences were junction-only and lacked quality scores, so filtering differed. Data came from immunoSEQ multiplex PCR; TCRdb stores just in-frame clones and leaves some out. The V and J calls and clone size come from that table; D and trimming were worked out from the DNA. The sample lists under 1,100,000 clones, around 82% seen once, with around 0.61% in the top ten. General study results and limits: What rarefaction showed was incomplete sorted-subset sequencing despite large depth.

The CDR3 totals 14 residues. Germline CDR1 reads SGDLS; CDR2 reads YYNGEE. V dropped 0 bases and J dropped 6 bases, with 13 bases sitting between them. The material sequenced was memory CD4+ T cells from PBMCs. Subset in this sample: CD45RA-negative fraction. The rearrangement joins TRBV9 to TRBJ2-7; D is undetermined. The clonotype originates from a man between 18 and 29 years old in good health. Some clones in this sample may be carry-over from other donors' samples. CDR3 loop: CASSVESYASEQYF. CDR3 coding DNA: TGTGCCAGCAGCGTAGAGTCTTATGCAAGCGAGCAGTACTTC. Supplemented by reference TRBV9 and TRBJ2-7, the full variable domain reads DSGVTQTPKHLITATGQRVTLRCSPRSGDLSVYWYQQSLDQGLQFLIQYYNGEERAKGNILERFSAQQFPDLHSELNLSSLELGDSALYFCASSVESYASEQYFGPGTRLTVT.